The 9 T cell receptor beta chains below were found in one sample sequenced in a study of blood T cell repertoires in COVID-19. Generated by immunoSEQ multiplex PCR, the TCRdb table keeps only in-frame clones and is missing some. The sample has hundreds of thousands of clones; 75% to 90% are singletons. Material for sequencing was peripheral blood. These receptors were collected from a woman aged 60-75 years with COVID-19, enrolled during active disease.

This clone has a single count. The V call is TRBV4-3, the J call TRBJ1-2; D uncertain. Per the germline V gene, CDR1 is LGHNA and CDR2 is YSLEER. Trimming took 0 bases from V and 3 from J, leaving 11 bases between them. CDR3 length equals 15 residues. The CDR3 DNA follows: TGCGCCAGCAGCCAAGATTCGAGGAACTACTATGGCTACACCTTC. Its protein is CASSQDSRNYYGYTF.

The chain couples TRBV13 to TRBJ2-2; 12 bases align to TRBD2. With 6 bases clipped from V and 4 bases from J, the junction kept 12 bases outside the gene matches. This CDR3 is 18 amino acids long. Germline CDR1 and CDR2: PRHDT and FYEKMQ (reference sequence). CDR3 nucleotides: TGTGCCAGCAGTTCCCCTAGCGGGGGGGCCGAGGCCACCGGGGAGCTGTTTTTT. It specifies CASSSPSGGAEATGELFF.

The rearrangement links TRBV29-1 to TRBJ2-1; 8 bases are shared with TRBD1. After removal of 4 bases from V and 7 bases from J, the junction contained 6 bases not matched to a gene. CDR1 and CDR2 from the germline V gene are SQVTM and ANQGSEA. This CDR3 is built from 13 residues. The CDR3 spells CSVGTGWSNEQFF. Here the CDR3 DNA reads TGCAGCGTTGGGACAGGGTGGTCTAATGAGCAGTTCTTC.

This chain links TRBV24-1 with TRBJ1-1; TRBD1 is a possible D gene (5 bases). The CDR3 runs to 16 residues. Germline V gene sequence: CDR1 KGHDR, CDR2 SFDVKD. Trimming removed 0 bases from V and 0 bases from J, with 10 bases in between. The CDR3 sequence is CATSDLCRVMNTEAFF. DNA for the CDR3: TGTGCCACCAGTGATTTGTGCAGGGTCATGAACACTGAAGCTTTCTTT.

The J gene is TRBJ1-2, the V gene TRBV4-2, with TRBD1 matching 7 bases. Germline CDR1 and CDR2: LGHNA and YNFKEQ. With V trimmed by 5 bases and J by 2 bases, 8 bases remained unmatched. The CDR3 runs to 15 residues. The CDR3 DNA sequence: TGTGCCAGCAGCGCAGGGGGGAAACACAACTATGGCTACACCTTC. Its protein is CASSAGGKHNYGYTF.

V gene TRBV7-7 combines with J gene TRBJ2-3; perhaps TRBD1 as D (6 bases). The V gene lost 8 bases and the J gene lost 2 bases, with 23 bases spanning the gap. Germline CDR1 is SSHAT and CDR2 is FNYEAQ (reference sequence). The length of the CDR3 is 17 residues. CDR3 coding DNA: TGTGCCAGCCCGTGCTTTCCAGGGGTTGGGTTCACAGATACGCAGTATTTT. Translated: CASPCFPGVGFTDTQYF.

The chain uses TRBV30 and TRBJ2-3; 10 bases are a match to TRBD2. V lost 2 bases and J lost 3; bases outside the gene matches: 5. Germline V lookup: CDR1 GTSNPN, CDR2 SVGIG (reference sequence). The CDR3 contains 15 residues. CDR3 coding DNA: TGTGCCTGGAGTCAAGCGGGGGGGCCGACAGATACGCAGTATTTT. Amino acids: CAWSQAGGPTDTQYF.

The V and J genes are TRBV2 and TRBJ2-7; TRBD2 matches 7 bases. The germline gives CDR1 SNHLY, CDR2 FYNNEI. There are 17 residues in the CDR3. Losses at the gene ends were 7 bases for V and 2 bases for J; bases not matched to a gene: 17. CDR3 loop: CASTSVWRGRYTYEQYF. CDR3 bases: TGTGCCAGCACCTCCGTGTGGCGGGGGAGGTACACCTACGAGCAGTACTTC.

The chain uses TRBV2 and TRBJ1-1; maybe TRBD1 (5 bases). CDR3 size: 15 residues. CDR1 SNHLY and CDR2 FYNNEI come from the germline V gene. The ends were cut back, 6 bases at V and 0 bases at J, with 14 bases in the middle. The CDR3: CASSQQGYMNTEAFF. The CDR3 DNA is TGTGCCAGCAGCCAGCAGGGTTACATGAACACTGAAGCTTTCTTT.